These 4 T cell receptor beta chains came from one sample sequenced in a study of T cells in Graves' hyperthyroidism and ophthalmopathy. Template material for amplifying TCR beta CDR3 regions consisted of RNA transcripts. Initially, a first-round RT-PCR of the TCR CDR3 employed the HTBI primer set. One entry per CDR3 protein results from TCRdb running MiXCR on the multiplex PCR reads. This repertoire shows 200,000 to 300,000 distinct CDR3 sequences, around 24% found once; its top ten account for approximately 35%. The specimen was blood. The receptors originated from a woman in her forties with Graves' ophthalmopathy.

The rearrangement uses TRBV5-1 and TRBJ1-1; 7 nucleotides match TRBD1. V lost 4 bases, J lost 8 bases, and 5 bases stayed unmatched. Per germline, CDR1 SGHRS and CDR2 YFSETQ. The CDR3 covers 12 residues. The CDR3 bases are TGCGCCAGCAGCACGCGGGACAGCGAAGCTTTCTTT. Protein: CASSTRDSEAFF.

This clonotype was picked up many times. The chain couples TRBV20-1 to TRBJ1-6, with 7 bases fitting TRBD1. V shed 1 base and J 1 base; nucleotides not matched to a gene: 10. Germline-derived CDR1 and CDR2 are DFQATT and SNEGSKA (reference sequence). The CDR3 is made up of 18 amino acids. The CDR3 DNA reads TGCAGTGCTAGAGCGGGTGGAGGGGGCGGTTCCTATAATTCACCCCTCCACTTT. Translation gives CSARAGGGGGSYNSPLHF.

This clonotype was seen repeatedly, ten times or more. This chain joins TRBV11-2 and TRBJ2-7; TRBD2 matches 10 bases. Unmatched junction bases numbered 8, after V lost 5 bases and J lost 7 bases. The CDR3 contains 14 residues. Germline lookup yields CDR1 SGHAT and CDR2 FQNNGV. The CDR3 here is CASSPHLAGEEQYF. CDR3 nucleotide sequence: TGTGCCAGCAGCCCGCACCTAGCGGGGGAGGAGCAGTACTTC.

This clonotype was observed many times. The chain couples TRBV19 to TRBJ2-5, with TRBD2 identical over 12 bases. The CDR3 is made up of 16 amino acids. Per germline, CDR1 LNHDA and CDR2 SQIVND (reference sequence). Losses at the gene ends were 3 bases for V and 7 bases for J; bases not matched to a gene: 9. The DNA of the CDR3 is TGTGCCAGTAGTATTCTAGCGGGAGGGCCGGAGGGGACCCAGTACTTC. The encoded protein is CASSILAGGPEGTQYF.